This TCR beta chain comes out of a study of T cell responses to AZD1222 COVID-19 vaccine (dated by TCRdb to the early 2020s). A note on the overall study: AZD1222 recipients with second doses at about 4 weeks or about 12 weeks were pooled, because spike-specific TCR depth and breadth did not differ between schedules. Trial participants were enrolled into age subgroups of 18-55, 56-69 and 70-plus years, which contained approximately 150, 30 and 60 TCR-sequenced participants, respectively. A total of around 240 trial participants underwent TCR sequencing, of whom 200 to 220 had received two doses of AZD1222 and 26 had received two doses of the MenACWY control vaccine. Here is what the overall study found, with its caveats: Because no day 14 peak-response samples were available, repertoires were characterized only after the peak T cell response. Vaccine-associated CD4 TCRs spanned the whole spike protein, with dominant responses in regions 160-218 and 743-854. The 56-69-year group was small, and its depth increase did not reach significance, likely because of low power. Conclusions about previously exposed vaccinees are limited, since just 5 or 6 AZD1222 recipients were seropositive for SARS-CoV-2 at baseline. Reportedly, almost half of the unique spike-specific TCRs recognized epitopes lying outside the regions that are mutated in the B.1.351 and B.1.1.7 variants. Participants were mostly white British and included more females than males, and it was suggested by the authors that clonal diversity may have been underestimated. A significant rise in spike-specific TCR breadth and depth was observed after two AZD1222 doses relative to day 0 and relative to MenACWY recipients.

As for this clone: The specificity of this receptor is unknown. Per-nucleotide qualities are absent, and no much larger clonotype sits a single base away.

Looking up the germline V gene (reference sequence) yields CDR1 LGHDT and CDR2 YNNKEL. V is pared back by 5 bases and J by 4 bases, with 8 bases lying between the germline termini. Inclusive of the bounding cysteine and phenylalanine, the CDR3 is 12 residues long. Here the CDR3 DNA is all that survives: 36 bases in frame from base 1. Taken with the paper, the label for time point translates to: baseline before first vaccination. The vaccinee samples were drawn from two UK trials, COV001 and COV002, one of which was a single-blind randomized controlled phase 2/3 trial testing AZD1222 (ChAdOx1 nCoV-19) in healthy adults. For TCRbeta chain sequencing, PBMC samples were collected from trial participants at day 0 and at day 28 after the second dose. The CDR3 regions of human TCRbeta chains were analyzed by immunosequencing. On the authors' methods: TCRs in the repertoires were compared against a reference library of SARS-CoV-2-specific TCRs that had been generated with the MIRA antigen-specificity platform. Breadth was defined as the fraction of unique TCRs that were SARS-CoV-2-associated, and depth was defined as the fraction of total T cells that were SARS-CoV-2-associated. Using the MIRA data, each spike-specific TCR was assigned both to the spike region to which the TCR was reactive and to a CD4 or CD8 class. Log10-transformed breadth and depth values were compared by one-way ANOVA with Sidak's multiple comparisons tests. What TCRdb holds here is the immuneACCESS table cut down to in-frame rearrangements. Part of the clones is not present; checked against another copy, under half of the missing clones reflect an unresolved V gene, and the others are unexplained. From that table come the V and J calls and clone size; the DNA was used to work out D and trimming. This sample comprises roughly 150,000 clones, about 91% of them detected only once. The top ten clones comprise around 3.5% of the sample.

The material was peripheral blood, obtained on day 0 of AZD1222 vaccination. The chain joins TRBV3-1 (or the pseudogene TRBV3-2) to TRBJ1-2; confidence is insufficient to name the D gene. This sequence was found in an adult in good health. The CDR3 is CASSDSPYGYTF. The nucleotide sequence reads as follows: TGTGCCAGCAGCGATTCACCCTATGGCTACACCTTC.